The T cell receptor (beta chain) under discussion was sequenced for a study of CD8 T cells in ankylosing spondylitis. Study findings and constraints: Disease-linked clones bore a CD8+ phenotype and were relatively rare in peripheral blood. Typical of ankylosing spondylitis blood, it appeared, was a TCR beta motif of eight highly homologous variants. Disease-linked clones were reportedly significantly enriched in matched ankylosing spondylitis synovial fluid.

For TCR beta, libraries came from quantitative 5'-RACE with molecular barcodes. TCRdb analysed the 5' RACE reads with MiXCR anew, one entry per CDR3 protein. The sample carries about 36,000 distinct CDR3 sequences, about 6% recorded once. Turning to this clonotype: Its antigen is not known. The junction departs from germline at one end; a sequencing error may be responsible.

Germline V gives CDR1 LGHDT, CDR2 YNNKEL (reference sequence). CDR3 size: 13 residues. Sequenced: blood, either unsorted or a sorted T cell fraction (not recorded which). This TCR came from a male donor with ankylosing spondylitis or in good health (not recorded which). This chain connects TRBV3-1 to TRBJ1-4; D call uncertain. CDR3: CASNQEFNEKLVF. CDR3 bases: TGTGCCAGCAACCAAGAATTTAATGAAAAACTGGTTTTT.